This T cell receptor (beta chain) was identified during a study of shared clonotypes between healthy human individuals (dated by TCRdb to about 2020). Study-wide context: Three men and a couple of women, aged 18 to 49 years, made up the cohort. Between about 0.94 and 8.9 billion PBMCs per donor were obtained by leukapheresis. To estimate repertoire size and how much clonotype sharing occurs between individuals, the study deeply sequenced the blood TCR repertoires of about five healthy adults. For each donor, CD4 naive and CD4 memory were each given three plates, CD8 naive was given two plates, and CD8 memory was given one plate. Libraries were prepared and TCR repertoires were sequenced by different laboratories using diverse techniques, in order to increase sequencing depth and limit assay-specific biases.

Using the deep immunoSEQ assay, TCR CDR3 regions were amplified from genomic DNA by multiplex PCR. Extracted genomic DNA from each cell subset was spread evenly across all wells of several immunoSEQ 96-well plates, with each plate serving as a replicate. For sorted subsets, about 0.2 ug genomic DNA, equal to 30,000 to 35,000 T cell genomes, was loaded into each replicate PCR. Purified libraries were quantified with a Qubit 3.0 fluorometer, sized on a Bioanalyzer 2100, and re-quantified with the KAPA Library Quantification kit. A separate single-read 150-cycle Illumina NextSeq 550 flow cell was used to sequence each immunoSEQ 96-well plate. The study's processing was this. The immunoSEQ output contained only junctional sequences without quality scores, so filtering could not match that applied to full-length reads. Sequences were annotated with PyIR, a Python wrapper for IgBLAST v1.9, using IMGT germline references to assign V/J genes and CDR3. Reads with weak V/J assignments (E-value above 1e-6), missing CDR3, stop codons, out-of-frame junctions, or ambiguous translated residues were removed. V3J clonotypes were defined as sequences sharing the same inferred V gene, J gene, and CDR3 amino acid sequence. To compute the percentage overlap between repertoires, the number of shared unique clonotypes was divided by the size of the smaller repertoire. Three approaches were used to assess repertoire richness: RTK rarefaction, the Chao1 estimator, and Recon v2.1 estimates of unobserved clonotypes. For all TCRbeta clonotypes obtained by the gDNA method from a handful of donors, generation probabilities were computed with OLGA. In TCRdb, the immuneACCESS table is reduced to in-frame sequences with V and J assigned. These tables do not hold every clone; where another copy was compared, an unresolved V gene accounts for under half, and the others remain unexplained. The V and J calls and the clone size are those of that table, but D and trimming were determined from the DNA. Here the sample has about 2,100,000 clones; roughly 91% occur a single time. The ten largest make up 1.5% to 2% of the sample.

The investigation overall reported the following: Clonotypes shared by all four sorted-subset donors showed higher generation probabilities than non-shared clonotypes. Pairwise subsampling led to the expectation that sequencing depth would affect the degree of clonotype sharing among donors. Sampling was restricted to blood, and TCR repertoires in tissue are likely to differ from TCR repertoires in blood. Rarefaction of sorted-subset datasets indicated incomplete sequencing despite the large sequencing depth. Naive subsets generally had larger estimated clonotype richness than memory subsets did. The genetic and exposure-history diversity represented was limited by the small number of donors. When several donors were compared, the shared fraction of clonotypes was about 5.2% for naive CD4, about 4% for naive CD8, 2% to 2.5% for memory CD4, and less than 0.5% for memory CD8.

In its sample, this clone was seen once. The clone's antigen remains unknown. No qualities accompany the bases; no much larger clone lies one base away. For the CD8 naive samples, CD45RO-negative cells were positively selected for CCR7, yielding a CD45RA+CCR7+ population from which TemRA cells were excluded. Healthy HIV-negative adults with no recently reported acute infections or vaccinations were included as donors. Every donor was a Caucasian adult residing in Nashville, Tennessee, USA. After blood collection by leukapheresis, PBMCs were isolated using Ficoll-Histopaque density gradient centrifugation and then cryopreserved in the vapor phase of liquid nitrogen. Analytical flow cytometry was used to check the purity and quantity of each magnetically sorted T cell population. Genomic DNA was isolated from every sorted fraction and measured by UV absorbance on a Nanodrop 2000c. The CDR3 runs 15 residues from the cysteine to the phenylalanine. Just CDR3 DNA is preserved here, 45 bases in frame from base 1. The germline V gene encodes CDR1 SGHVS and CDR2 FQNEAQ. V trim: 5 bases; J trim: 5 bases; unmatched bases: 8.

This receptor was taken from a man aged 18 to 30 in good health. Some clones in this sample may be carry-over from other donors' samples. Sequenced sample: naive CD8+ T cells from PBMCs. Per the publication, the cell subset or site label means: CD45RA+CCR7+. Recombination connected TRBV7-8 to TRBJ2-3, with 9 bases matching TRBD2. The CDR3 sequence is CASSKRAGGGDTQYF. Here is the DNA: TGTGCCAGCAGCAAGAGAGCGGGAGGAGGAGATACGCAGTATTTT.